This T cell receptor beta chain comes out of a study of T cell responses to AZD1222 COVID-19 vaccine (dated by TCRdb to about 2021). Broadly, across the study: AZD1222 recipients whose second dose came at about 4 weeks and those whose second dose came at about 12 weeks were combined into one group, since spike-specific TCR depth and breadth did not differ between the two schedules. TCR sequencing covered approximately 230 trial participants: around 210 given two doses of AZD1222 and around 25 given two doses of MenACWY control vaccine. Enrollment into the trials was organized by age into subgroups of 18-55, 56-69 and 70-plus years, and those subgroups contained roughly 160, 29 and 62 TCR-sequenced participants, respectively.

The research as a whole found: Participants were mostly white British, with more females than males. The authors suggested clonal diversity may have been underestimated. The 56-69-year group was small, and its depth increase did not reach significance, likely because of low power. Reportedly, close to half of the unique spike-specific TCRs recognized epitopes lying outside the regions that are mutated in the B.1.351 and B.1.1.7 variants. CD4 TCRs associated with the vaccine covered the entire spike protein, and the dominant responses were in regions 160-218 and 743-854. Conclusions about previously exposed vaccinees are limited because only five to seven AZD1222 recipients were SARS-CoV-2 seropositive at baseline. After two AZD1222 doses, spike-specific TCR breadth and depth were significantly higher than at day 0 and than in MenACWY recipients. Because no day 14 peak-response samples were available, the repertoires could be characterized only after the peak T cell response.

The time point tag for this specimen amounts to: baseline before first vaccination. The vaccinee samples were drawn from two UK trials, COV001 and COV002, one of which was a single-blind randomized controlled phase 2/3 trial testing AZD1222 (ChAdOx1 nCoV-19) in healthy adults. For TCRbeta chain sequencing, PBMC samples were collected from trial participants at day 0 and at day 28 after the second dose. The CDR3 regions of human TCRbeta chains were subjected to immunosequencing. From the authors' description of their analysis: Repertoire TCRs were matched against a reference library of SARS-CoV-2-specific TCRs generated with the MIRA antigen-specificity platform. Breadth meant the fraction of unique TCRs that were SARS-CoV-2-associated, whereas depth meant the fraction of total T cells that were SARS-CoV-2-associated. Using the MIRA data, each spike-specific TCR was assigned both to the spike region to which the TCR was reactive and to a CD4 or CD8 class. Log10-transformed breadth and depth values were compared by one-way ANOVA with Sidak's multiple comparisons tests. The table comes from immuneACCESS by way of TCRdb, which keeps in-frame sequences with V and J called. Part of the clones is missing from these tables; in studies checked, under half for an unresolved V gene and the rest for unknown reasons. The V and J calls and clone size are taken from that table; D and trimming were inferred from the DNA. Counted in this sample were some 180,000 clones; roughly 92% of them appeared once. The top ten clonotypes cover around 1.7% of the sample.

A remark on this clone: Its binding antigen is unknown. No qualities accompany the bases; no much larger clone lies one base away.

The CDR3 holds 12 amino acids from the cysteine to the phenylalanine. The retained sequence is limited to the CDR3, 36 bases, with the frame set at the first base. V was cut back by 6 bases and J by 7 bases, leaving a gap of 12 bases between them. The material was peripheral blood, obtained on day 0 of AZD1222 vaccination. The receptor was isolated from an adult in good health. The sequence links TRBV12-3 or TRBV12-4 to TRBJ1-2, and TRBD1 may be the D gene, going by 5 matching bases. For the CDR3, the sequence is CASSGGVVGYTF. The sequence in DNA is TGTGCCAGCAGCGGGGGGGTGGTTGGCTACACCTTC.